This TCR beta chain was documented in a study of T cell changes during pregnancy in multiple sclerosis (dated by TCRdb to between 2019 and 2020). With regard to the full study: The study looked at changes in the T cell repertoire across pregnancy in women with multiple sclerosis.

To prepare the library, the immunoSEQ multiplex PCR assay was applied. The source is immuneACCESS, and TCRdb retained only in-frame sequences with V and J called. Part of the clones is not carried over; for the studies checked, unresolved V genes explain less than half of this, and the remainder is unexplained. The table for this sample lists tens of thousands of clones; about 92% of them were counted only once. Approximately 8.3% of the sample goes to the ten largest clones. Notes on this clone: Its antigen specificity is not known. No clone much larger than this one lies a single base away; base qualities are absent.

The sequencing here drew on CD8+ T cells from peripheral blood mononuclear cells, taken in the third trimester of pregnancy. This sequence was found in a female donor with multiple sclerosis, enrolled in a pregnancy study.

The nucleotides read TGTGCCAGCAGCATTTCCGGGGGGCCCTACGAGCAGTACTTC. It translates as CASSISGGPYEQYF. Recombination joined TRBV7-6 with TRBJ2-7; 7 matching bases give a weak D call of TRBD2. The CDR3 contains 14 residues, cysteine and phenylalanine counted. The sequence is cut down to CDR3 DNA, 42 bases in frame from base 1. Trimming costs V 5 bases and J 2 bases, and their ends lie 13 bases apart. As encoded in the germline V gene, CDR1 is SGHVS while CDR2 is FNYEAQ.